Presented here are 21 T cell receptor beta chains from one specimen sequenced in a study of T cells after yellow fever vaccination. TCRdb processed the 5' RACE reads anew with MiXCR; each CDR3 protein has one entry. In the table there are over 35,000 distinct CDR3 sequences, 6% to 7% of which are singletons. This specimen was PBMCs, either bulk or a sorted T-cell subset (CD4+, CD8+, memory, or dextramer-sorted; not recorded which), taken 45 days after the yellow fever booster vaccination. These receptor sequences come from a young man who received the YFV17D yellow fever vaccine.

On this clonotype itself: This may be a read error, as it is one base from a much larger clone. J is TRBJ2-5 and V is TRBV20-1; TRBD1 agrees at 10 bases. CDR1 and CDR2 from the germline V gene are DFQATT and SNEGSKA (reference sequence). The CDR3 is 15 residues long. V was clipped by 5 bases and J by 2 bases; unmatched bases: 8. The CDR3 nucleotides are TGCAGTGCTCCTGGACAGGGGGGATGGCAAGAGACCCAGTACTTC. Translated, it gives CSAPGQGGWQETQYF.

On this clonotype: A much larger clone differs by one base, so this may be a read error. The chain couples TRBV7-2 to TRBJ2-5; the D is unclear. This CDR3 is built from 14 residues. Germline V gene lookup returns CDR1 SGHTA and CDR2 FQGNSA. The CDR3 spells CASSLGTEEDTQYF. In nucleotides, the CDR3 is TGTGCCAGCAGCTTAGGGACGGAAGAAGATACCCAGTACTTC.

In its sample, this clonotype was seen many times. V gene TRBV4-1 combines with J gene TRBJ2-1, with 7 positions matching TRBD2. J gave up 4 bases and V 1 base, and 7 bases lay outside the gene matches. Per the germline V gene, CDR1 is MGHRA and CDR2 is YSYEKL. The CDR3 sequence is 16 residues long. This CDR3 reads CASSQAALAKYNEQFF. DNA of the CDR3: TGCGCCAGCAGCCAAGCGGCACTAGCGAAATACAATGAGCAGTTCTTC.

This clonotype was counted between two and nine times. The V and J genes are TRBV28 and TRBJ1-5; D gene uncertain. The CDR3 has 15 residues. V was cut by 6 bases and J by 4 bases, with 16 bases left in between. In germline, CDR1 is MDHEN, CDR2 SYDVKM. CDR3 coding DNA: TGTGCCAGCAGCCTGTTTCGGGTTGGGAATCAGCCCCAGCATTTT. Protein: CASSLFRVGNQPQHF.

The sample holds many counts of this clonotype. The chain carries TRBV6-5 and TRBJ2-7; a possible D gene is TRBD2 (5 bases). Germline CDR1 MNHEY, CDR2 SVGAGI. Trimming took 0 bases from V and 5 from J, leaving 11 bases between them. The CDR3 consists of 14 residues. The CDR3 DNA follows: TGTGCCAGCAGTTACTCGACGGGGTTCGACGAGCAGTACTTC. Encoded protein: CASSYSTGFDEQYF.

This clonotype appeared a few times. This chain joins TRBV5-1 and TRBJ2-5, with 7 bases lining up with TRBD1. This CDR3 is built from 13 residues. Looked up from germline, CDR1 is SGHRS and CDR2 is YFSETQ. V lost 0 bases to trimming and J lost 6 bases; unmatched junction nucleotides: 2. CDR3 nucleotides: TGCGCCAGCAGCTTGGAGGGGGCCAAGACCCAGTACTTC. Amino acid sequence: CASSLEGAKTQYF. Using reference TRBV5-1 and TRBJ2-5 for the parts outside the CDR3, the full variable domain is KAGVTQTPRYLIKTRGQQVTLSCSPISGHRSVSWYQQTPGQGLQFLFEYFSETQRNKGNFPGRFSGRQFSNSRSEMNVSTLELGDSALYLCASSLEGAKTQYFGPGTRLLVL.

V is TRBV7-9 and J is TRBJ2-1, with D unresolved. Germline loops: CDR1 SEHNR, CDR2 FQNEAQ (reference sequence). The CDR3 is made up of 15 amino acids. V was trimmed by 4 bases and J by 3 bases, leaving 13 bases between them. CDR3 sequence reads: CASSSVALSYNEQFF. The CDR3 DNA reads as TGTGCCAGCAGCTCGGTGGCCTTGAGCTACAATGAGCAGTTCTTC.

This clonotype was seen repeatedly, ten times or more. The chain recombines TRBV11-2 with TRBJ2-1, with a possible D match to TRBD1 (6 bases). In germline, CDR1 is SGHAT, CDR2 FQNNGV. V gave up 4 bases and J gave up 4 bases, with 14 bases separating them. The CDR3 extends over 15 amino acids. CDR3 loop: CASSSIMGAYNEQFF. The CDR3, as DNA: TGTGCCAGCAGCTCGATTATGGGGGCGTACAATGAGCAGTTCTTC.

The chain recombines TRBV20-1 with TRBJ2-1, with TRBD2 matching over 12 bases. J gave up 0 bases and V 4 bases, and 16 bases lay outside the gene matches. CDR1 DFQATT and CDR2 SNEGSKA come from the germline V gene (reference sequence). The CDR3 is 20 residues long. CDR3 protein: CSANLSPKTSGRYSYNEQFF. CDR3 nucleotide sequence: TGCAGTGCTAACCTCTCTCCAAAGACTAGCGGGAGATACTCCTACAATGAGCAGTTCTTC.

The gene calls are TRBV27 and TRBJ2-4; 8 positions agree with TRBD1. Trimming took 5 bases from V and 8 from J; bases not matched to a gene: 5. The CDR3 totals 13 residues. Germline values: CDR1 MNHEY, CDR2 SMNVEV (reference sequence). DNA of the CDR3: TGTGCCAGCAGTCCTACAGGGGGATACATTCAGTACTTC. Its translation: CASSPTGGYIQYF.

This clonotype was picked up a small number of times. This chain connects TRBV7-2 to TRBJ2-2; TRBD1 might be the D (5 bases). CDR3 size: 16 residues. The ends were cut back, 1 base at V and 6 bases at J, with 15 bases in the middle. Germline V gene sequence: CDR1 SGHTA, CDR2 FQGNSA. The CDR3 here is CASSLVQKGKSGELFF. Here the CDR3 DNA reads TGTGCCAGCAGCTTAGTCCAGAAGGGGAAATCCGGGGAGCTGTTTTTT.

This chain joins TRBV28 and TRBJ2-2; D ambiguous. Germline V gives CDR1 MDHEN, CDR2 SYDVKM. The CDR3 spans 15 residues. V was pared by 3 bases and J by 3 bases, with 11 bases between. The CDR3 is CASSFSRGYTGELFF. CDR3 in DNA: TGTGCCAGCAGTTTTTCTCGAGGTTACACCGGGGAGCTGTTTTTT.

V gene TRBV30 combines with J gene TRBJ1-4, with 11 nucleotides matching TRBD1. The CDR3 spans 13 residues. J was trimmed by 10 bases and V by 3 bases; bases with no gene match: 4. Germline assignment: CDR1 GTSNPN and CDR2 SVGIG (reference sequence). CDR3: CAWRPGTGGKLFF. In nucleotides, the CDR3 is TGTGCCTGGAGGCCCGGGACAGGGGGAAAACTGTTTTTT.

With regard to this clonotype: A much larger clone differs from this one at a single base, so this may be a read error. The gene calls are TRBV12-3 or TRBV12-4 and TRBJ2-7, with 7 bases identical to TRBD1. CDR3 length equals 13 residues. J was trimmed by 12 bases and V by 6 bases; bases with no gene match: 14. This chain's CDR3 is CASRQGQFVALYF. The DNA for the CDR3 is TGTGCCAGCAGGCAGGGACAGTTCGTAGCGCTGTACTTC.

The chain carries TRBV6-1 and TRBJ2-7; a possible D gene is TRBD2 (5 bases). Between the trimmed V and J ends, which lost 8 bases and 6 bases, there was a span of 14 bases. The CDR3 is 12 amino acids. The germline V gene encodes CDR1 MNHNS and CDR2 SASEGT. The CDR3: CASGELRGEQYF. Here the CDR3 DNA reads TGTGCCAGCGGGGAACTTCGGGGCGAGCAGTACTTC.

For this clonotype: A much bigger clone sits one base away, suggesting this may be a read error. The CDR3 region is CATTEGSGVFEQFF. CDR3 DNA sequence: TGTGCCACCACTGAGGGTAGCGGAGTTTTTGAGCAGTTCTTC. This sequence joins TRBV24-1 and TRBJ2-1; the D gene is possibly TRBD2 (6 bases). The V end lost 8 bases, the J end lost 9 bases, and 19 bases lay between the germline ends. The CDR3 is 14 amino acids. Germline V gives CDR1 KGHDR, CDR2 SFDVKD.

In its sample, this clonotype was seen a few times. The chain employs TRBV7-9 and TRBJ2-3; D remains unclear. There are 15 residues in the CDR3. Germline CDR1 and CDR2: SEHNR and FQNEAQ (reference sequence). Trimming left V 4 bases short and J 0 bases short, with 11 bases between. This chain's CDR3 is CASSYRASSTDTQYF. The CDR3 DNA follows: TGTGCCAGCAGCTACCGGGCCTCTAGCACAGATACGCAGTATTTT. The full variable domain, its missing parts supplied by reference TRBV7-9 and TRBJ2-3, is DTGVSQNPRHKITKRGQNVTFRCDPISEHNRLYWYRQTLGQGPEFLTYFQNEAQLEKSRLLSDRFSAERPKGSFSTLEIQRTEQGDSAMYLCASSYRASSTDTQYFGPGTRLTVL.

This clonotype was detected ten times or more. The CDR3 sequence: CASSLVHNEQFF. The CDR3 DNA is TGTGCCAGCAGTTTAGTACACAATGAGCAGTTCTTC. The chain carries TRBV12-3 or TRBV12-4 and TRBJ2-1; D ambiguous. The CDR3 runs to 12 residues. Trimming removed 1 base from V and 5 bases from J, with 3 bases in between.

This clonotype occurred many times. The V call is TRBV10-3, the J call TRBJ2-2; D may be TRBD1 (6 bases). Trimming removed 6 bases at V and 6 bases at J, with 14 bases between. The germline V gene encodes CDR1 ENHRY and CDR2 SYGVKD. The CDR3 contains 14 residues. This chain's CDR3 is CAIRDTGWAGELFF. CDR3 DNA: TGTGCCATCAGGGACACAGGGTGGGCCGGGGAGCTGTTTTTT.

This clonotype has only a few counts. The rearrangement links TRBV19 to TRBJ2-7, with D unclear. The CDR3 totals 15 residues. V lost 0 bases and J 3 bases, leaving 12 bases between the germline ends. The germline gives CDR1 LNHDA, CDR2 SQIVND (reference sequence). The CDR3 nucleotides are TGTGCCAGTAGTATAGACGGGTCTCGTCTCTACGAGCAGTACTTC. Translated, it gives CASSIDGSRLYEQYF.

The table lists this clonotype with a few counts. The chain has TRBV2 and TRBJ2-5; unclear D gene. Germline CDR1 SNHLY, CDR2 FYNNEI. The V end lost 4 bases, the J end lost 1 base, and 7 bases lay between the germline ends. The CDR3 covers 13 residues. CDR3 region: CASSGVSQETQYF. For the CDR3, the DNA is TGTGCCAGCAGTGGGGTGTCCCAAGAGACCCAGTACTTC.